One and the same sample provided the 2 T cell receptor beta chains below, sequenced in a study of T-cell reconstitution after alpha-beta-depleted transplantation in children. For TCRbeta, the library was prepared with unique molecular identifiers. TCRdb fed the PCR reads into MiXCR, producing one record per CDR3 protein. The sample lists 350,000 to 400,000 distinct CDR3 sequences; around 20% were seen once. Sequenced material: PBMCs from the stem cell graft donor, taken from the stem cell graft. These receptor sequences come from a human donor who donated a stem cell graft to a child with acute myeloid leukemia.

This clonotype was seen more than once but under ten times. A much larger clone differs by one base, so this may be a read error. The V gene is TRBV4-1, the J gene TRBJ1-1; TRBD1 might be the D (6 bases). Germline V gene data show CDR1 as MGHRA and CDR2 as YSYEKL. This CDR3 spans 11 amino acids. The CDR3 is CASSGDTEVFF. The CDR3 DNA reads TGCGCCAGCAGCGGGGACACTGAAGTTTTCTTT.

The chain is built from TRBV3-1 and TRBJ2-7; D gene uncertain. From germline, CDR1 is LGHDT and CDR2 YNNKEL (reference sequence). This CDR3 has 16 amino acids. Trimming shortened V by 1 base and J by 0 bases, and 13 bases separated the two germline ends. The CDR3 DNA reads as TGTGCCAGCAGCCAAGCCGTGGTTCGGAACTCCTACGAGCAGTACTTC. Its translation is CASSQAVVRNSYEQYF.